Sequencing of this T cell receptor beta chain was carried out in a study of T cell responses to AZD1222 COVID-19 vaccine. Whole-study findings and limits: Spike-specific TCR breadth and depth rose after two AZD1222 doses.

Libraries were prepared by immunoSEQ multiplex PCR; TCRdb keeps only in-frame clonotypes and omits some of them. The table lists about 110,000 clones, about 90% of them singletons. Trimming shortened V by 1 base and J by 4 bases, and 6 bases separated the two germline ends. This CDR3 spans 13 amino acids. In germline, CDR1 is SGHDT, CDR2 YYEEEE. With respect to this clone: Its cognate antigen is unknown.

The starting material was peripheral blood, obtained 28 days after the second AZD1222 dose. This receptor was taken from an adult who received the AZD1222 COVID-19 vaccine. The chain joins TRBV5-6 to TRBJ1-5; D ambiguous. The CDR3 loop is CASSLRGNQPQHF. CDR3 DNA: TGTGCCAGCAGCTTGCGGGGAAATCAGCCCCAGCATTTT.